This is a list of T cell receptor beta chains from one sample in a study of T cell changes during pregnancy in multiple sclerosis. Assay used: immunoSEQ multiplex PCR; TCRdb lists only in-frame clones, some missing. Among 30,000 to 40,000 clones listed, about 90% were seen once. The sequences come from CD4+ T cells from peripheral blood mononuclear cells, collected in the third trimester of pregnancy. The receptors shown here come from a female donor in good health, enrolled as a control in a pregnancy study. CDR3s include the opening cysteine and the closing phenylalanine or tryptophan. The D gene is left open where the match is weak. Only part of the rows carry a size: once, few, many, or a class if the clone is expanded.

CDR3 length	V gene	J gene	clone size	D gene	CDR3 DNA	CDR3 protein
15	TRBV7-2	TRBJ2-3	.	.	TGTGCCAGCAGCTATGCCGGGACTAGCACAGATACGCAGTATTTT	CASSYAGTSTDTQYF
11	TRBV14	TRBJ2-7	.	.	TGTGCCAGCGGACAGTCCTACGAGCAGTACTTC	CASGQSYEQYF
16	TRBV5-1	TRBJ2-7	.	TRBD2	TGCGCCAGCAGCTTGGGATCGACTAGCGGGACCTACGAGCAGTACTTC	CASSLGSTSGTYEQYF
14	TRBV7-8	TRBJ2-7	.	.	TGTGCCAGCAGCATAAGCAGGGTATCCTACGAGCAGTACTTC	CASSISRVSYEQYF
18	TRBV2	TRBJ2-1	few	TRBD2	TGTGCCAGGGGAGGCGCACGGGGGGGCCGGGAGGGTTACAATGAGCAGTTCTTC	CARGGARGGREGYNEQFF
15	TRBV2	TRBJ2-2	.	TRBD1	TGTGCCAGCAGCAGACAGGGCAAGAACACCGGGGAGCTGTTTTTT	CASSRQGKNTGELFF
14	TRBV28	TRBJ2-5	.	TRBD1	TGTGCCAGCAGATTAGGGGGCGCGGGAGAGACCCAGTACTTC	CASRLGGAGETQYF
15	TRBV2	TRBJ1-3	.	TRBD1	TGTGCCAGCAACCGAGACAGGGACTCTGGAAACACCATATATTTT	CASNRDRDSGNTIYF
14	TRBV29-1	TRBJ2-1	.	.	TGCAGCGTTGATCTCACGAGCTCCTACAATGAGCAGTTCTTC	CSVDLTSSYNEQFF
14	TRBV27	TRBJ2-2	.	TRBD1	TGTGCCAGTTCCCGGGACAGGGTAAACGGGGAGCTGTTTTTT	CASSRDRVNGELFF
14	TRBV19	TRBJ2-7	.	TRBD1	TGTGCCAGTAGTATAGCGACAGGGACACTCGAGCAGTACTTC	CASSIATGTLEQYF
12	TRBV2	TRBJ2-3	.	.	TGTGCCAGCAGTGCCCCGTCGGATACGCAGTATTTT	CASSAPSDTQYF
15	TRBV9	TRBJ2-3	.	TRBD1	TGTGCCAGCAGCGTAACCGGACAGGCCACAGATACGCAGTATTTT	CASSVTGQATDTQYF
15	TRBV5-1	TRBJ2-5	.	TRBD2	TGCGCCAGCAGCCTTGAAGTCGGGGGGGAAGAGACCCAGTACTTC	CASSLEVGGEETQYF
15	TRBV28	TRBJ2-1	once	TRBD2	TGTGCCAGCAGTTTAGGTAGTAGCGGGATAAATGAGCAGTTCTTC	CASSLGSSGINEQFF
14	TRBV12-5	TRBJ1-2	.	.	TGTGCTAGTGGTCGGACAGCGGCTACCTATGGCTACACCTTC	CASGRTAATYGYTF
15	TRBV7-2	TRBJ2-3	.	TRBD2	TGTGCCAGCAGCTTGTTAGCGGGAGTCGCAGATACGCAGTATTTT	CASSLLAGVADTQYF
16	TRBV10-3	TRBJ2-3	few	TRBD2	TGTGCCATCAGTGGACAGGCTAGCGGGAGTGGAAATACGCAGTATTTT	CAISGQASGSGNTQYF
13	TRBV2	TRBJ1-3	.	.	TGTGCCCGCAGACAGCCCTCTGGAAACACCATATATTTT	CARRQPSGNTIYF
13	TRBV29-1	TRBJ1-4	.	.	TGCAGCGTCCAGACAGGTCCTGGGGAAAAACTGTTTTTT	CSVQTGPGEKLFF
19	TRBV28	TRBJ2-7	.	TRBD1	TGTGCCAGCAGTTTACTCCAGGGGGCGTTCGTACCTAGCTTGTACGAGCAGTACTTC	CASSLLQGAFVPSLYEQYF
13	TRBV6-1	TRBJ1-1	.	.	TGTGCCAGTAGGGGGTATGAGGTCACTGAAGCTTTCTTT	CASRGYEVTEAFF
13	TRBV29-1	TRBJ1-2	.	.	TGCAGCGTTGAAGGGGGACTAGGCTATGGCTACACCTTC	CSVEGGLGYGYTF
15	TRBV7-7	TRBJ2-1	.	.	TGTGCTAGCAGCTTAGAGGAGGACGGCTACAATGAGCAGTTCTTC	CASSLEEDGYNEQFF
15	TRBV15	TRBJ2-3	.	.	TGTGCCACCAGCAGAGGACTAGATGTAGCAGATACGCAGTATTTT	CATSRGLDVADTQYF
17	TRBV7-6	TRBJ2-3	.	TRBD2	TGTGCCAGCAGCCTTAGGGGGACTAGCGGGAGGACAGATACGCAGTATTTT	CASSLRGTSGRTDTQYF
17	TRBV30	TRBJ2-7	.	TRBD1	TGTGCCTGGAGGGGACAGGGAAACCATGGGGGGTACTACGAGCAGTACTTC	CAWRGQGNHGGYYEQYF
13	TRBV7-2	TRBJ2-7	.	TRBD2	TGTGCCAGCAGTTCTAGCGGCACCTACGAGCAGTACTTC	CASSSSGTYEQYF
15	TRBV5-4	TRBJ2-7	.	TRBD2	TGTGCCAGCAGCTTGGAGAGCGGGAGGAATTACGAGCAGTACTTC	CASSLESGRNYEQYF
16	TRBV7-3	TRBJ2-5	.	TRBD2	TGTGCCAGCAGCCCGGGAGGTGGTCAGGGTGCGTGGACCCAGTACTTC	CASSPGGGQGAWTQYF
13	TRBV6-5	TRBJ2-1	.	.	TGTGCCAGCAGCACCGGGACTGGGAATGAGCAGTTCTTC	CASSTGTGNEQFF
14	TRBV11-2	TRBJ2-3	.	TRBD1	TGTGCCAGCAGCTTAATAAGACAGGGGAAAACGCAGTATTTT	CASSLIRQGKTQYF
15	TRBV5-8	TRBJ1-1	.	.	TGTGCCAGCAGCTCTGGGGCCAGGTTGGGCACTGAAGCTTTCTTT	CASSSGARLGTEAFF
14	TRBV15	TRBJ1-6	.	TRBD1	TGTGCCACCAGCAAAGGACAGGGAAATTCACCCCTCCACTTT	CATSKGQGNSPLHF
17	TRBV6-1	TRBJ2-7	.	TRBD2	TGTGCCAGCAGTGAAACCGCGGGAGGCTTGGGCTACGGCGAGCAGTACTTC	CASSETAGGLGYGEQYF
13	TRBV11-2	TRBJ1-2	.	.	TGTGCCAGCAGCTTAGAGGGGGGTCGTGGCTACACCTTC	CASSLEGGRGYTF
15	TRBV30	TRBJ2-5	.	TRBD2	TGTGCCTGGAGTGTAGGCGGGACTAGCGTTAGTACCCAGTACTTC	CAWSVGGTSVSTQYF
14	TRBV2	TRBJ2-7	.	TRBD1	TGTGCCAGCAGTGCAGGGGGACAGTCCTACGAGCAGTACTTC	CASSAGGQSYEQYF
17	TRBV18	TRBJ1-5	.	.	TGTGCCAGCTCACCACGACGAACCGGTGTAGCAAATCAGCCCCAGCATTTT	CASSPRRTGVANQPQHF
13	TRBV5-1	TRBJ1-1	once	.	TGCGCCAGCAGCAGGGGCGGGAACACTGAAGCTTTCTTT	CASSRGGNTEAFF